This T cell receptor beta chain was identified during a study of OX40 agonist ivuxolimab in advanced cancers. J was trimmed by 3 bases and V by 7 bases; bases with no gene match: 3. This CDR3 region has 12 residues. In germline, CDR1 is SQVTM, CDR2 ANQGSEA. The repertoire was sequenced with immunoSEQ multiplex PCR; TCRdb's copy has only in-frame clones and lacks some. Of around 88,000 clones listed, about 91% are singletons. J is TRBJ2-5 and V is TRBV29-1, with TRBD2 identical over 9 bases. The receptor was isolated from an adult with an advanced solid tumor such as melanoma, head and neck, liver or kidney cancer. This specimen was CD4+ or CD8+ T cells sorted from blood, taken in a trial of the OX40 agonist ivuxolimab. CDR3 nucleotide sequence: TGCAGCGGGCGGGGGGGCAAAGAGACCCAGTACTTC. Its protein is CSGRGGKETQYF.